This is a list of T cell receptor beta chains from one sample in a study of spatial heterogeneity in lung cancer. TCRdb independently ran MiXCR on the 5' RACE reads; one entry per CDR3 protein. The data show around 110,000 distinct CDR3 sequences, approximately 12% seen once. Sequenced material: PBMCs, taken at follow-up. The receptors were gathered from a male donor with early-stage non-small cell lung cancer. Both conserved end residues are part of each CDR3. The order of the fields is J gene, V gene, clone size, D gene, CDR3 protein, CDR3 DNA. D genes are given only for firm matches. Size tells how often a clone was seen (once, few, many) or the class of an expanded clone, and some rows leave it out.

>TRBJ2-1|TRBV5-1|few|-
CASSLISGTYNEQFF
TGCGCCAGCAGCCTCATCTCCGGGACATACAATGAGCAGTTCTTC
>TRBJ2-7|TRBV7-3|-|-
CASSFTGQPYEQYF
TGTGCCAGCAGCTTTACGGGACAACCCTACGAGCAGTACTTC
>TRBJ2-3|TRBV9|-|TRBD1
CASSVGGGPVDTQYF
TGTGCCAGCAGCGTAGGAGGGGGCCCGGTAGATACGCAGTATTTT
>TRBJ2-5|TRBV30|many|-
CAWREHPTQYF
TGTGCCTGGAGGGAACACCCGACCCAGTACTTC
>TRBJ1-6|TRBV25-1|-|-
CASSESTSSYNSPLHF
TGTGCCAGCAGTGAATCGACCAGCTCCTATAATTCACCCCTCCACTTT
>TRBJ2-7|TRBV12-3/TRBV12-4|few|-
CASSQDSVVYEQYF
TGTGCCAGCAGTCAGGATAGCGTGGTCTACGAGCAGTACTTC
>TRBJ1-1|TRBV6-6|many|TRBD1
CASSSTNRQGAIEAFF
TGTGCCAGCAGTTCTACGAACCGACAGGGGGCAATTGAAGCTTTCTTT
>TRBJ1-1|TRBV7-9|few|-
CASSPNPGTEAFF
TGTGCCAGCAGTCCAAACCCAGGGACTGAAGCTTTCTTT
>TRBJ2-5|TRBV9|many|-
CASSVGPTAETQYF
TGTGCCAGCAGCGTAGGTCCTACCGCGGAGACCCAGTACTTC
>TRBJ2-7|TRBV18|-|-
CASSYRRQSALRYEQYF
TGTGCCAGCTCCTACCGACGACAGAGTGCTTTGAGGTACGAGCAGTACTTC
>TRBJ1-6|TRBV30|-|TRBD1
CAWSRTGGSPLHF
TGTGCCTGGAGCCGGACAGGGGGCTCACCCCTCCACTTT
>TRBJ1-1|TRBV30|few|TRBD1
CAWSPGTGGGNTEAFF
TGTGCCTGGAGTCCCGGGACAGGGGGCGGGAACACTGAAGCTTTCTTT
>TRBJ2-1|TRBV11-2|-|-
CASSLTPGANNEQFF
TGTGCCAGCAGCTTAACCCCGGGGGCAAACAATGAGCAGTTCTTC
>TRBJ1-2|TRBV2|-|TRBD1
CASIPTGGPHGYTF
TGTGCCAGCATTCCTACAGGGGGCCCACATGGCTACACCTTC
>TRBJ2-7|TRBV30|few|-
CAWSQGYEQYF
TGTGCCTGGAGCCAGGGGTACGAGCAGTACTTC
>TRBJ2-1|TRBV20-1|many|TRBD1
CSARETGGSYNEQFF
TGCAGTGCCCGCGAGACAGGGGGCTCCTACAATGAGCAGTTCTTC
>TRBJ1-2|TRBV5-1|-|-
CASSLAGGLYGYTF
TGCGCCAGCAGCTTGGCCGGGGGGCTCTATGGCTACACCTTC
>TRBJ1-2|TRBV3-1|many|TRBD1
CASSQGTGGLYGYTF
TGTGCCAGCAGCCAAGGGACAGGGGGACTCTATGGCTACACCTTC
>TRBJ2-7|TRBV7-8|few|TRBD2
CASSLGLAGSYEQYF
TGTGCCAGCAGCTTAGGTCTAGCGGGGTCCTACGAGCAGTACTTC
>TRBJ2-1|TRBV20-1|many|TRBD2
CSARDPGLPGEQFF
TGCAGTGCTAGAGACCCGGGACTACCGGGGGAGCAGTTCTTC
>TRBJ2-1|TRBV4-1|many|-
CASSQDRSAGSYNEQFF
TGCGCCAGCAGCCAAGATAGGAGCGCGGGGTCCTACAATGAGCAGTTCTTC
>TRBJ2-1|TRBV12-3/TRBV12-4|few|-
CASSSYRVGEQFF
TGTGCCAGCAGTTCCTACAGGGTTGGTGAGCAGTTCTTC
>TRBJ2-3|TRBV15|-|TRBD2
CATSTGGLTDTQYF
TGTGCCACCAGCACGGGGGGGTTAACAGATACGCAGTATTTT
>TRBJ2-7|TRBV10-1|-|TRBD1
CASSEGTGTNEQYF
TGCGCCAGCAGTGAAGGGACAGGGACTAACGAGCAGTACTTC
>TRBJ2-7|TRBV6-2/TRBV6-3|few|-
CASSQRGVSYEQYF
TGTGCCAGCAGCCAGAGGGGCGTCTCCTACGAGCAGTACTTC
>TRBJ2-7|TRBV6-2/TRBV6-3|-|-
CASYHLQLRASFSYEQYF
TGTGCCAGCTATCACCTGCAATTGAGGGCCAGTTTCTCCTACGAGCAGTACTTC
>TRBJ1-1|TRBV11-2|-|-
CASSSTIGNTEAFF
TGTGCCAGCAGCTCGACCATCGGGAACACTGAAGCTTTCTTT
>TRBJ2-1|TRBV5-1|-|TRBD2
CASSLQAGGYNEQFF
TGCGCCAGCAGCTTGCAAGCGGGGGGTTACAATGAGCAGTTCTTC
>TRBJ1-4|TRBV5-1|-|-
CASSFWGRASNEKLFF
TGCGCCAGCAGCTTTTGGGGGCGCGCGTCTAATGAAAAACTGTTTTTT
>TRBJ1-1|TRBV29-1|many|-
CSVQPGPGTEAFF
TGCAGCGTGCAGCCGGGCCCCGGGACTGAAGCTTTCTTT
>TRBJ1-5|TRBV6-1|many|-
CASSEAHVKPQHF
TGTGCCAGCAGTGAAGCACATGTCAAGCCCCAGCATTTT
>TRBJ2-5|TRBV4-2|few|-
CASSQPGETQYF
TGTGCCAGCAGCCAACCTGGCGAGACCCAGTACTTC
>TRBJ2-7|TRBV28|few|TRBD1
CASRGQRASYEQYF
TGTGCCAGCAGGGGACAGAGGGCATCCTACGAGCAGTACTTC
>TRBJ2-3|TRBV20-1|-|-
CSASEDSPTDTQYF
TGCAGTGCTTCAGAGGACAGCCCAACGGATACGCAGTATTTT
>TRBJ2-2|TRBV7-6|-|-
CASSLSGGSGELFF
TGTGCCAGCAGCCTTAGCGGTGGATCCGGGGAGCTGTTTTTT
>TRBJ2-4|TRBV7-2|few|-
CASNLPRTAKNIQYF
TGTGCCAGCAACTTACCCAGAACAGCCAAAAACATTCAGTACTTC
>TRBJ2-5|TRBV24-1|many|-
CATGREETQYF
TGTGCCACAGGCCGCGAGGAGACCCAGTACTTC
>TRBJ2-1|TRBV7-2|few|TRBD2
CASSLVGSGGAYNEQFF
TGTGCCAGCAGCTTAGTAGGAAGCGGGGGGGCCTACAATGAGCAGTTCTTC
>TRBJ2-7|TRBV4-2|many|-
CASSQVRHRVYEQYF
TGTGCCAGCAGCCAAGTCCGCCACAGGGTCTACGAGCAGTACTTC
>TRBJ1-1|TRBV29-1|many|TRBD1
CSVSGTAEAFF
TGCAGCGTCTCCGGGACAGCCGAAGCTTTCTTT
>TRBJ2-3|TRBV7-2|-|TRBD2
CASRSGLADTDTQYF
TGTGCCAGCAGATCAGGACTAGCTGACACAGATACGCAGTATTTT